This T cell receptor beta chain was retrieved from a study of blood T cell repertoires in COVID-19. About the study: The United States, Italy and Spain supplied acute and convalescent COVID-19 samples.

Produced via immunoSEQ multiplex PCR; TCRdb's table is partial and in-frame only. The sample contains roughly 200,000 clones, around 89% of which appear only once. Everyone who took part was roughly 18 to 95 years old, and they came from 24 US areas. In assigning cohorts, the study relied on participant-reported clinical history. Recovered status applied to Cohort 3 donors who had two consecutive negative PCRs. It also applied to those with clearance or with symptom resolution. The sample taken for sequencing was PBMCs or T cells enriched from blood (not recorded which). The TCR comes from a man aged 30 to 45 who had recovered from COVID-19.

CDR3 sequence reads: CASRGGGSVRYEQYF. The CDR3 DNA sequence: TGTGCCAGCAGGGGAGGGGGTTCGGTTAGGTACGAGCAGTACTTC. V is TRBV6-5 and J is TRBJ2-7; D possibly corresponds to TRBD2 (7 bases). The ends were cut back, 6 bases at V and 4 bases at J, with 19 bases in the middle. Per germline, CDR1 MNHEY and CDR2 SVGAGI. The length of the CDR3 is 15 residues.